Sequencing of this T cell receptor (beta chain) was carried out in a study of blood T cell repertoires in COVID-19. Study at large: The study drew acute and convalescent COVID-19 samples from the United States, Italy and Spain. PBMCs, B-cell-depleted T cells, or T cells provided the cDNA or gDNA that made up the material.

V was clipped by 5 bases and J by 0 bases, with 15 bases between them. The CDR3 covers 16 residues. Germline assignment: CDR1 MDHEN and CDR2 SYDVKM. Methods used by the authors: Scientists estimated how many nucleated cells there were by amplifying reference gene primers. The table came from immunoSEQ multiplex PCR; TCRdb's copy has only in-frame clones and leaves some out. V, J and clone size derive from that table, while D and trimming were established from the DNA sequence. The profile shows around 280,000 clones, around 87% of them singletons. What was sequenced was peripheral blood. The chain couples TRBV28 to TRBJ2-3; possibly TRBD1 for D (6 bases). The sequence came from a man aged 70-80 years with acute or convalescent COVID-19. CDR3 DNA: TGTGCCAGCAGTCCCGTTCAGGGGCTCAGCACAGATACGCAGTATTTT. Protein: CASSPVQGLSTDTQYF.